The T cell receptor beta chain under discussion was sequenced for a study of blood T cell repertoires in COVID-19. Study details: Samples representing acute and convalescent COVID-19 were sourced from the United States, Italy and Spain. The cDNA or gDNA used as material had been derived from T cells, B-cell-depleted T cells, or PBMCs.

As handled by the study authors: Estimated nucleated cell counts came from reference gene primer amplification. Repertoires were generated with immunoSEQ multiplex PCR, while TCRdb's copy carries only in-frame clones and drops some. The DNA gave D and trimming, while V, J and clone size come from that table. Here the sample spans 90,000 to 130,000 clones, nearly 80% being singletons. The J segment lost 6 bases and the V segment lost 4 bases, leaving 8 bases of the junction unmatched. Germline lookup yields CDR1 SGHRS and CDR2 YFSETQ. This CDR3 region has 14 residues. The sequencing input was peripheral blood. The source is a woman of 80 years or more with active or convalescent COVID-19. This sequence joins TRBV5-1 and TRBJ2-7, with TRBD1 matching 9 bases. CDR3 protein: CASSRTRQGVEQYF. The CDR3, as DNA: TGCGCCAGCAGCCGAACGAGACAGGGGGTCGAGCAGTACTTC.